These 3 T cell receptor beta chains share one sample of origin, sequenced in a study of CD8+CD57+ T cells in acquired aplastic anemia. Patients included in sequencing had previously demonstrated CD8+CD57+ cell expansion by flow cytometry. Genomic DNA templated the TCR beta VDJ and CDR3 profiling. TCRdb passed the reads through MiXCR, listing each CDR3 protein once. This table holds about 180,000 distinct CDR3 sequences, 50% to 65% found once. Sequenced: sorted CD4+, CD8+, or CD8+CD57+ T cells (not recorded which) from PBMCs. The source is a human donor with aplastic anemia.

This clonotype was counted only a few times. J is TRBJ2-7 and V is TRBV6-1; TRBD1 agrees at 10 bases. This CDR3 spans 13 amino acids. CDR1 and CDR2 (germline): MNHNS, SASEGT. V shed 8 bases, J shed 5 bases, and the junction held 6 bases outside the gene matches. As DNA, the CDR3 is TGTGCCAGCCAGGGACAGGGGAGCGACGAGCAGTACTTC. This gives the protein CASQGQGSDEQYF.

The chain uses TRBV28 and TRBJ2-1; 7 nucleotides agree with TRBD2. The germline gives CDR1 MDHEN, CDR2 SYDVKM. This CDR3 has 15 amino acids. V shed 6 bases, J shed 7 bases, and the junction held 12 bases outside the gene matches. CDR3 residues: CASSLLADLPNEQFF. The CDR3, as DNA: TGTGCCAGCAGCTTGCTAGCGGATTTGCCTAATGAGCAGTTCTTC.

CDR3 sequence (DNA): TGTGCCAGCAGCCAAGACGGATTCGGGAGCAATCAGCCCCAGCATTTT. It specifies CASSQDGFGSNQPQHF. V and J are TRBV3-1 and TRBJ1-5; D uncertain. Per germline, CDR1 LGHDT and CDR2 YNNKEL (reference sequence). The length of the CDR3 is 16 residues. V was clipped by 0 bases and J by 1 base, with 10 bases between them. The full variable domain, in which reference TRBV3-1 and TRBJ1-5 provide the parts outside the CDR3, is DTAVSQTPKYLVTQMGNDKSIKCEQNLGHDTMYWYKQDSKKFLKIMFSYNNKELIINETVPNRFSPKSPDKAHLNLHINSLELGDSAVYFCASSQDGFGSNQPQHFGDGTRLSIL.